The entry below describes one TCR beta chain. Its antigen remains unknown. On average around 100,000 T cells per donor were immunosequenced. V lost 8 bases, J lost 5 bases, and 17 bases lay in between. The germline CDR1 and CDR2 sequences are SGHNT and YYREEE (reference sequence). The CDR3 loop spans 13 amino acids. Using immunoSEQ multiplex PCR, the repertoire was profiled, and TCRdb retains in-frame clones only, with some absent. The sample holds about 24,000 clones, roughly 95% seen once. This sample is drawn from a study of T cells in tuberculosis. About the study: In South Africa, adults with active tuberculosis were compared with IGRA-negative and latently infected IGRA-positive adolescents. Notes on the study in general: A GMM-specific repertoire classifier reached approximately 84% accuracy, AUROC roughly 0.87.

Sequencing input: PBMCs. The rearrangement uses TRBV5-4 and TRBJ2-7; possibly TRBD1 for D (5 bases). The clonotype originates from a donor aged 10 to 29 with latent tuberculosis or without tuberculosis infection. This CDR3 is CASHQGSGDEQYF. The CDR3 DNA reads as TGTGCCAGTCACCAGGGAAGTGGGGACGAGCAGTACTTC.